The table lists the clone carrying this T cell receptor beta chain with a few counts. Unique molecular identifiers were present on the cDNA, which also gained a universal primer site by template switching. A single record per CDR3 protein comes from TCRdb applying MiXCR to the 5' RACE reads. The sample has some 760,000 distinct CDR3 sequences, around a sixth seen once. These data are taken from a study of identical twins. The V segment lost 1 base and the J segment 2 bases; nucleotides outside the gene matches: 2. The CDR3 spans 16 residues. Per germline, CDR1 SEHNR and CDR2 FQNEAQ (reference sequence). These data were likewise used in another study, on T cells expressing NK-cell markers. Per that study: Sorted CD3+CD56-NKG2C+, CD3+CD56+NKG2C+ and CD3+CD56+NKG2C- T cells supplied the TCR beta repertoires. The leading position in the CD3+CD56-NKG2C+ fraction of a handful of donors also went to these clonotypes.

The receptor was derived from a woman between 18 and 30 years old in good health. The chain uses TRBV7-9 and TRBJ1-5, with 10 bases matching TRBD1. The sample taken for sequencing was PBMCs. CDR3 sequence: CASSLVGTGGNQPQHF. CDR3 bases: TGTGCCAGCAGCTTAGTGGGGACAGGGGGCAATCAGCCCCAGCATTTT.